The clone carrying this TCR beta chain was recorded only once. With a constant-region primer, TCR beta cDNA was made from approximately 450 ng of total RNA. Construction of TCR beta libraries relied on three successive nested multiplex PCR rounds employing slightly modified ARM-PCR. Each of the first two PCR rounds ran roughly 9 cycles with TRBV1-TRBV30 forward and C-beta reverse primers. TCRdb re-called the multiplex PCR reads through MiXCR, storing one row per CDR3 protein. The sample shows 99,000 or so distinct CDR3 sequences, 82% of them seen only once. This sample was taken from a study of tumor-infiltrating lymphocytes in primary liver carcinoma. Bulk tissue was left unsorted, and RNA and DNA were co-extracted from 20-30 mg of it. CDR1 and CDR2 from the germline V gene are SQVTM and ANQGSEA. The CDR3 totals 12 residues.

The chain is built from TRBV29-1 and TRBJ2-5, with D maybe TRBD1 (6 bases). This receptor was identified in a man aged 35 to 55 with primary liver carcinoma and hepatitis B virus infection. The source material was liver tumor tissue from sampling region 3. As for subset: tumor region T3, left-lateral pole. CDR3 DNA sequence: TGCAGAGATATGGACAGCGGAGAGACCCAGTACTTC. Amino acids: CRDMDSGETQYF.